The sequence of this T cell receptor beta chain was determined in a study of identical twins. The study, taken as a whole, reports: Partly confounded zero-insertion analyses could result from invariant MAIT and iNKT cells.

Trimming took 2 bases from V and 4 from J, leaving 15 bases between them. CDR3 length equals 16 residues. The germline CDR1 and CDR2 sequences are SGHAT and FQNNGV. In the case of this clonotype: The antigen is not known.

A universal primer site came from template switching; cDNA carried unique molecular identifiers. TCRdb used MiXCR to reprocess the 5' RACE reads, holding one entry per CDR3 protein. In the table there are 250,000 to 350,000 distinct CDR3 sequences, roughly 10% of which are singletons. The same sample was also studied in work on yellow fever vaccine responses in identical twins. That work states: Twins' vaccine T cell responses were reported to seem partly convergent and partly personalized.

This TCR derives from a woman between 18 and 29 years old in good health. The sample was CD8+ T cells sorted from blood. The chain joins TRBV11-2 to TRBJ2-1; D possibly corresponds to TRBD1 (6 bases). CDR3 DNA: TGTGCCAGCAGCTTAAGGCAGGGGCGCCCTTACAATGAGCAGTTCTTC. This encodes CASSLRQGRPYNEQFF.